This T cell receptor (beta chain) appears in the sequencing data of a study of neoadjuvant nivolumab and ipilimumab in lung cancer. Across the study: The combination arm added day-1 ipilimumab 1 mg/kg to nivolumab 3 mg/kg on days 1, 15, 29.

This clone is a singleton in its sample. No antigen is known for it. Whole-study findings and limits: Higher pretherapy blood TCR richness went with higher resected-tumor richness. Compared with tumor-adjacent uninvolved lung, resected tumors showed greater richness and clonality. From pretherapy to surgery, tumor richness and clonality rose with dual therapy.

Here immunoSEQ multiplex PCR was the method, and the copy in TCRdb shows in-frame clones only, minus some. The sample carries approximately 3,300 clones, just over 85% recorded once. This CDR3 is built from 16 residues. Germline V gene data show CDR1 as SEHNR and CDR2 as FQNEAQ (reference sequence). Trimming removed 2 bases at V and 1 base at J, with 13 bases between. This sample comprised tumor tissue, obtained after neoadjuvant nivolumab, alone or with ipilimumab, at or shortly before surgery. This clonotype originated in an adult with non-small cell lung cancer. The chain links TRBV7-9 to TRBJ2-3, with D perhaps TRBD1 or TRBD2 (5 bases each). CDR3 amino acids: CASSLTAGTRTDTQYF. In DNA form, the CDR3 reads TGTGCCAGCAGCTTAACCGCAGGGACCCGCACAGATACGCAGTATTTT.